The 4 T cell receptor beta chains listed next were all sequenced from one sample in a study of resident and recirculating memory T cells in vitiligo. The table came from immunoSEQ multiplex PCR; TCRdb's copy has only in-frame clones and leaves some out. The sample includes approximately 69,000 clones, approximately 89% of them seen just once. The sample was blood. Every receptor here comes from a male donor with vitiligo.

V and J are TRBV9 and TRBJ2-1; 11 bases are a match to TRBD2. The CDR3 loop spans 18 amino acids. V gave up 0 bases and J gave up 0 bases; unmatched junction bases: 5. CDR1 and CDR2 (germline): SGDLS, YYNGEE. CDR3 nucleotides: TGTGCCAGCAGCGTAGTGGGTAGCGGGGGGGTCTCCTACAATGAGCAGTTCTTC. Amino acid sequence: CASSVVGSGGVSYNEQFF. Drawing the rest from reference TRBV9 and TRBJ2-1, the complete variable domain is DSGVTQTPKHLITATGQRVTLRCSPRSGDLSVYWYQQSLDQGLQFLIQYYNGEERAKGNILERFSAQQFPDLHSELNLSSLELGDSALYFCASSVVGSGGVSYNEQFFGPGTRLTVL.

Points on this clone: This likely reflects a read error, since a far larger clone is one base away. The chain recombines TRBV6-1 with TRBJ2-3, with 11 bases lining up with TRBD1. Germline assignment: CDR1 MNHNS and CDR2 SASEGT. CDR3 length: 14 amino acids. V lost 4 bases, J lost 4 bases, and 1 base stayed unmatched. CDR3 amino acids: CASSGTGGADTQYF. The CDR3 nucleotides read TGTGCCAGCAGTGGGACAGGGGGCGCAGATACGCAGTATTTT.

This chain uses TRBV5-1 with TRBJ1-1; D remains ambiguous. Germline-derived CDR1 and CDR2 are SGHRS and YFSETQ. The CDR3 contains 14 residues. V was shortened by 1 base and J by 2 bases, with 9 bases between the two germline ends. CDR3 protein: CASSLMGSNTEAFF. Here the CDR3 DNA reads TGCGCCAGCAGCTTGATGGGGAGTAACACTGAAGCTTTCTTT. The full variable domain, with the rest looked up from reference TRBV5-1 and TRBJ1-1, is KAGVTQTPRYLIKTRGQQVTLSCSPISGHRSVSWYQQTPGQGLQFLFEYFSETQRNKGNFPGRFSGRQFSNSRSEMNVSTLELGDSALYLCASSLMGSNTEAFFGQGTRLTVV.

V and J are TRBV9 and TRBJ2-3; 8 positions agree with TRBD1. Germline CDR1 is SGDLS and CDR2 is YYNGEE. V lost 4 bases to trimming and J lost 0 bases; unmatched junction nucleotides: 4. The CDR3 extends over 15 amino acids. CDR3 region: CASSLQGESTDTQYF. CDR3 in DNA: TGTGCCAGCAGCTTACAGGGGGAAAGCACAGATACGCAGTATTTT.